This TCR beta chain was captured in a study of CD8 T cells in ankylosing spondylitis. Study-wide findings and caveats: Ankylosing spondylitis blood appeared to be characterized by a TCR beta motif of fewer than ten highly homologous variants. Disease-linked clones had a CD8+ phenotype and relatively low frequency in peripheral blood. Significant enrichment of disease-linked clones was reported in matched ankylosing spondylitis synovial fluid.

This clonotype came up many times. What it binds is not known. CDR3 size: 13 residues. V was pared by 3 bases and J by 3 bases, with 8 bases between. Germline values: CDR1 ENHRY, CDR2 SYGVKD. Quantitative 5'-RACE with molecular barcodes generated TCR beta libraries. Each CDR3 protein gets one entry after TCRdb re-called the 5' RACE reads with MiXCR. The table has 400,000 to 450,000 distinct CDR3 sequences, 17% seen once. The TCR originated in a male donor with ankylosing spondylitis. The material sequenced was blood, either unsorted or a sorted T cell fraction (not recorded which). This chain connects TRBV10-3 to TRBJ1-1; D is undetermined. The CDR3 bases are TGTGCCATCAGTGATGACCCGGACACTGAAGCTTTCTTT. Amino acids: CAISDDPDTEAFF.